These 18 T cell receptor beta chains originate from one sample sequenced in a study of cytomegalovirus exposure and HLA in healthy donors. Method: immunoSEQ multiplex PCR; TCRdb's copy keeps in-frame clones and lacks some. The top ten clones hold 2% to 2.5% of a sample with 100,000 to 150,000 clones, roughly 84% of them seen once. The sequenced material came from PBMCs. Receptors originate from a woman in her thirties in good health and CMV-seronegative.

This chain uses TRBV12-2 with TRBJ1-5; TRBD1 is the table's D call and was not checked against the DNA. TRBV12-2 is classified as a pseudogene. The CDR3 covers 18 residues. CDR3 in DNA: TGTGCAAGTCGCTTAGCGTCGACAGGGGACGGGCAAAATCAGCCCCAGCATTTT. This codes for CASRLASTGDGQNQPQHF.

The rearrangement joins TRBV10-3 to TRBJ1-5, with 10 bases that match TRBD1. V dropped 10 bases and J dropped 7; count of bases not matched to a gene: 10. The germline V gene has CDR1 ENHRY and CDR2 SYGVKD. The CDR3 loop spans 14 amino acids. The CDR3 sequence: CATVGQGCWQPQHF. The CDR3 region has the DNA TGTGCCACCGTGGGACAGGGGTGTTGGCAGCCCCAGCATTTT.

The chain recombines TRBV7-3 with TRBJ1-6; D not certain. The CDR3 contains 15 residues. The germline V gene has CDR1 SGHTA and CDR2 FQGTGA. V shed 1 base and J shed 5 bases, with 9 bases lying between them. This CDR3 reads CASSLNPGNNSPLHF. In DNA form, the CDR3 reads TGTGCCAGCAGCTTAAATCCGGGGAATAATTCACCCCTCCACTTT.

This clone was seen once. The V and J genes are TRBV5-4 and TRBJ1-1; D call uncertain. Trimming shortened V by 4 bases and J by 6 bases, and 19 bases separated the two germline ends. Germline CDR1 is SGHNT and CDR2 is YYREEE (reference sequence). This CDR3 comprises 15 residues. This CDR3 reads CASSSRVQTGAEAFF. In DNA, the CDR3 is TGTGCCAGCAGCAGTAGGGTCCAGACGGGAGCTGAAGCTTTCTTT. Full variable domain (rest looked up from reference TRBV5-4 and TRBJ1-1): ETGVTQSPTHLIKTRGQQVTLRCSSQSGHNTVSWYQQALGQGPQFIFQYYREEENGRGNFPPRFSGLQFPNYSSELNVNALELDDSALYLCASSSRVQTGAEAFFGQGTRLTVV.

In this sample, this clone turned up once. V usage is TRBV6-5 and J usage is TRBJ1-3; the match to TRBD1 covers 8 bases. Germline V lookup: CDR1 MNHEY, CDR2 SVGAGI. The trim removed 5 bases at V and 2 bases at J, leaving 5 bases unmatched. The CDR3 runs 15 residues. The chain's CDR3 is CASSATRGPGNTIYF. CDR3 nucleotide sequence: TGTGCCAGCAGTGCTACCAGGGGGCCTGGAAACACCATATATTTT.

The chain combines TRBV9 with TRBJ1-2; D is unresolved. In germline, CDR1 is SGDLS, CDR2 YYNGEE. This CDR3 comprises 13 residues. The germline V and J ends were trimmed by 4 bases and 7 bases, with 14 bases remaining between them. CDR3 protein: CASSPLKVAGYTF. The CDR3 nucleotides are TGTGCCAGCAGCCCCCTAAAAGTAGCTGGCTACACCTTC.

This clone was seen a single time. V is TRBV5-4 and J is TRBJ2-2, with 10 bases aligning to TRBD2. The CDR3 sequence is 15 residues long. With 3 bases clipped from V and 5 bases from J, the junction kept 4 bases outside the gene matches. Germline loops: CDR1 SGHNT, CDR2 YYREEE (reference sequence). In DNA form, the CDR3 reads TGTGCCAGCAGCTCTGGGACTAGCGCAACCGGGGAGCTGTTTTTT. Encoded protein: CASSSGTSATGELFF.

The genes are TRBV5-1 and TRBJ1-6; tentative D call: TRBD1 (5 bases). Trimming removed 3 bases from V and 7 bases from J, with 14 bases in between. The CDR3 extends over 15 amino acids. The germline V gene encodes CDR1 SGHRS and CDR2 YFSETQ. The CDR3 is CASSSGDRQNSPLHF. CDR3 bases: TGCGCCAGCAGCTCGGGGGACCGACAGAATTCACCCCTCCACTTT.

This clone was detected only once. This chain joins TRBV6-5 and TRBJ1-5; TRBD1 is a possible D gene (5 bases). CDR3 length: 15 residues. Between the trimmed V and J ends, which lost 5 bases and 0 bases, there was a span of 11 bases. Germline CDR1 MNHEY, CDR2 SVGAGI. CDR3 DNA sequence: TGTGCCAGCAGTGCGGGGCTCTATAGCAATCAGCCCCAGCATTTT. The encoded protein is CASSAGLYSNQPQHF.

The chain joins TRBV30 to TRBJ1-2; weak D call: TRBD1 (6 bases). The CDR3 length is 14 residues. V lost 8 bases, J lost 4 bases, and 20 bases lay in between. Germline assignment: CDR1 GTSNPN and CDR2 SVGIG (reference sequence). CDR3 protein: CARNRDRQLYGYTF. Here the CDR3 DNA reads TGTGCCCGAAACAGGGATAGACAACTCTATGGCTACACCTTC.

The V gene is TRBV4-3, the J gene TRBJ2-7; TRBD2 is a possible D gene (6 bases). Germline V gives CDR1 LGHNA, CDR2 YSLEER. This CDR3 contains 15 residues. V gave up 1 base and J gave up 6 bases, with 16 bases separating them. The CDR3 sequence: CASSQAGTALGEQYF. In nucleotides, the CDR3 is TGCGCCAGCAGCCAAGCCGGGACTGCGCTGGGCGAGCAGTACTTC.

The V gene is TRBV6-1, the J gene TRBJ1-3; a weak D match, TRBD1 (5 bases). The V end was cut by 7 bases, the J end by 0 bases, with 13 bases between. The CDR3 is made up of 15 amino acids. Per the germline V gene, CDR1 is MNHNS and CDR2 is SASEGT. CDR3 loop: CASTTSGVSGNTIYF. The CDR3 coding sequence is TGTGCCAGCACTACCTCGGGGGTCTCTGGAAACACCATATATTTT.

A remark on this clone: Other DNA sequences in this specimen translate into the identical CDR3. The gene calls are TRBV9 and TRBJ1-3; D not resolved. This CDR3 has 14 residues. The germline V gene encodes CDR1 SGDLS and CDR2 YYNGEE. Trimming removed 0 bases at V and 0 bases at J, with 4 bases between. This chain's CDR3 is CASSVASSGNTIYF. The CDR3, as DNA: TGTGCCAGCAGCGTAGCCAGCTCTGGAAACACCATATATTTT.

The chain carries TRBV6-1 and TRBJ1-3; TRBD1 matches at 7 bases. Germline-derived CDR1 and CDR2 are MNHNS and SASEGT. The trim removed 0 bases at V and 0 bases at J, leaving 5 bases unmatched. The CDR3 runs to 17 residues. The CDR3 nucleotides read TGTGCCAGCAGTGAAGCGACAGGGAGGACCTCTGGAAACACCATATATTTT. Its translation is CASSEATGRTSGNTIYF.

V is TRBV11-3 and J is TRBJ1-2, with a possible D match to TRBD1 (6 bases). The CDR3 loop spans 14 amino acids. CDR1 and CDR2 (germline): SGHNT, YENEEA. With 5 bases removed from V and 11 bases from J, the gap between germline ends came to 21 bases. This CDR3 reads CASSAPRGTLGYTF. The CDR3 DNA sequence: TGTGCCAGCAGCGCCCCCAGGGGTACCCTGGGGTACACCTTC. The full variable domain, its missing parts supplied by reference TRBV11-3 and TRBJ1-2, is EAGVVQSPRYKIIEKKQPVAFWCNPISGHNTLYWYLQNLGQGPELLIRYENEEAVDDSQLPKDRFSAERLKGVDSTLKIQPAELGDSAVYLCASSAPRGTLGYTFGSGTRLTVV.

The chain has TRBV11-2 and TRBJ2-3, with TRBD2 matching 9 bases. CDR1 SGHAT and CDR2 FQNNGV come from the germline V gene. Germline trimming cut 4 bases from V and 1 base from J; bases unmatched to any gene: 18. This CDR3 comprises 20 residues. The CDR3 DNA reads as TGTGCCAGCAGCTCAGAAACTGGGACTAGCCTACCGGGGGGCACAGATACGCAGTATTTT. This translates into CASSSETGTSLPGGTDTQYF.

The V and J genes are TRBV11-3 and TRBJ1-4; D is possibly TRBD1 (6 bases). Germline lookup yields CDR1 SGHNT and CDR2 YENEEA. Deletions cut 6 bases from V and 3 bases from J, with 11 bases between. The CDR3 totals 14 residues. CDR3 protein: CASSQDRPNEKLFF. The CDR3 DNA reads TGTGCCAGCAGTCAGGACAGACCTAATGAAAAACTGTTTTTT.

The chain joins TRBV5-1 to TRBJ1-4; 7 bases align to TRBD1. Per germline, CDR1 SGHRS and CDR2 YFSETQ. The junction had 13 bases not matched to a gene; V was cut back by 3 bases and J by 8 bases. This CDR3 is 16 amino acids long. The CDR3 sequence: CASSSGVTGVEEKLFF. CDR3 DNA sequence: TGCGCCAGCAGCTCCGGGGTTACAGGGGTAGAGGAAAAACTGTTTTTT.